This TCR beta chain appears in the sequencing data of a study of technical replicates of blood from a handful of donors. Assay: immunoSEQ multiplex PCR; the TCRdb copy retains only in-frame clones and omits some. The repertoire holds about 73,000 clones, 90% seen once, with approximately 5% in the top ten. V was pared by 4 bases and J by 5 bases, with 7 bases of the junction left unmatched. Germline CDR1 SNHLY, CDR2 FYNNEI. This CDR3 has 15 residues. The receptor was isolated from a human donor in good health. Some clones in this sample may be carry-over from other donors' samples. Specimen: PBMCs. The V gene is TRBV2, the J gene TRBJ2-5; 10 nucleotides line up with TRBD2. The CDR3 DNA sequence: TGTGCCAGCAGTGGGCTAGCGGGGGCCCAGGAGACCCAGTACTTC. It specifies CASSGLAGAQETQYF.